This TCR beta chain was sequenced in a study of T cell responses to AZD1222 COVID-19 vaccine. In the study overall: The analysis combined second doses at about 4 or about 12 weeks. General study points: Unmutated variant regions reportedly attract nearly half of all spike-specific TCRs. Only 5 or 6 people who got AZD1222 tested seropositive at baseline. Dominant at 160-218 and 743-854, vaccine-associated CD4 TCRs also spanned spike.

V gave up 2 bases and J gave up 6 bases, with 8 bases separating them. CDR1 MNHNY and CDR2 SVGAGI come from the germline V gene (reference sequence). The CDR3 covers 12 residues. Remarks on this clone: The antigen is undetermined.

TCRdb's copy holds only in-frame clones and misses some; the assay was immunoSEQ multiplex PCR. This sample yields roughly 20,000 clones, of which 82% are seen a single time; roughly 40% belongs to the top ten. The chain recombines TRBV6-6 with TRBJ2-7; no clear D gene. This TCR came from an adult in good health. Sequenced here: peripheral blood, sampled on day 0 of AZD1222 vaccination. The CDR3 DNA reads as TGTGCCAGCAGTTACGGTGTGGGCGAGCAGTACTTC. Amino acids: CASSYGVGEQYF.